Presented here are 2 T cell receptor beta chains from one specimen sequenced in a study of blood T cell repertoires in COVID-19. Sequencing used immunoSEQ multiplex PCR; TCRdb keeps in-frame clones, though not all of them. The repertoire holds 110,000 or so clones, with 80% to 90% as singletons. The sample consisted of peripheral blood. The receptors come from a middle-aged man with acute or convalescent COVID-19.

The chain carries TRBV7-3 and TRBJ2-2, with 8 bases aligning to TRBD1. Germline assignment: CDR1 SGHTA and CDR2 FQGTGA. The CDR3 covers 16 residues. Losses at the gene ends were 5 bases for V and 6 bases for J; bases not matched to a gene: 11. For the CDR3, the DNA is TGTGCCAGCAGCCTCACGTCGACAGGGGTCTCCGGGGAGCTGTTTTTT. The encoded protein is CASSLTSTGVSGELFF. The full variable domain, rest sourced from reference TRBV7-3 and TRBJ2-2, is GAGVSQTPSNKVTEKGKYVELRCDPISGHTALYWYRQSLGQGPEFLIYFQGTGAADDSGLPNDRFFAVRPEGSVSTLKIQRTERGDSAVYLCASSLTSTGVSGELFFGEGSRLTVL.

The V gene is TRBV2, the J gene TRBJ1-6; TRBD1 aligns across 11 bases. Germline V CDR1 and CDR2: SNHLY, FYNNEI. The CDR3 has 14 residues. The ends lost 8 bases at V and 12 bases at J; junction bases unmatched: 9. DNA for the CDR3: TGTGCCAGCGGATACGGGACAGGGGGTTTACCCCTCCACTTT. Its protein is CASGYGTGGLPLHF.